Only a few counts were recorded for the clone carrying this T cell receptor beta chain. Antigen: not known. The CDR3 loop spans 14 amino acids. In germline, CDR1 is MNHEY, CDR2 SVGAGI. The junction had 9 bases not matched to a gene; V was cut back by 6 bases and J by 4 bases. CD4+ naive, central memory, regulatory and stem cell-like memory cells were sorted via CD45RO/CCR7/CD25/CD127/CD95/CD27. Since all of the isolated RNA was reverse transcribed, expressed TCRB transcripts were what got sequenced. Naive, central memory and regulatory T cell samples averaged about 3.57 million immunoSEQ reads each. Measured with immunoSEQ multiplex PCR; TCRdb has only the in-frame clones, and not every one. The data show around 360,000 clones, around 12% seen once. This specimen comes from a study of beta chain features in type 1 diabetes. Study conclusions and caveats: More deletions and fewer insertions at VDJ junctions were seen in type 1 diabetes patients. Among patients, naive, central memory and Treg TCRB repertoires appeared more similar than among healthy donors. Type 1 diabetes patients had TCRB CDR3s that were shorter (moderately but significantly so) in all four CD4+ subsets.

The sequencing sample was made of naive CD4+ T cells from blood. J is TRBJ2-7 and V is TRBV6-5, with 7 bases lining up with TRBD1. The TCR originated in a woman between 18 and 30 years old with type 1 diabetes. The CDR3 is CASRDRVTSYEQYF. CDR3 in DNA: TGTGCCAGCAGAGACAGGGTAACCAGTTACGAGCAGTACTTC.